This TCR beta chain was sequenced for a study of early T cells in non-severe SARS-CoV-2 infection. Whole-study findings and limits: VDJdb matching, biased toward anti-spike CD8 responses, missed private and CD4 specificities.

This CDR3 has 14 amino acids. Trimming removed 4 bases from V and 2 bases from J; junction bases left unmatched: 5. Germline CDR1 and CDR2: KGHSH and LQKENI. This clonotype was counted a few times. Its target is unknown. Individually, cDNA molecules had unique molecular identifiers attached to them. One entry per CDR3 protein results from TCRdb running MiXCR on the 5' RACE reads. The repertoire holds approximately 77,000 distinct CDR3 sequences, with roughly 12% as singletons. The receptor comes from an adult who was a healthcare worker with PCR-confirmed SARS-CoV-2 infection or an uninfected control (not recorded which). The donor label of this sample is uncertain. The sequenced sample was whole blood, obtained at baseline. J is TRBJ2-7 and V is TRBV18; 7 bases agree with TRBD2. In DNA form, the CDR3 reads TGTGCCAGCTCACGGGAGGGACTGACCTACGAGCAGTACTTC. This codes for CASSREGLTYEQYF.